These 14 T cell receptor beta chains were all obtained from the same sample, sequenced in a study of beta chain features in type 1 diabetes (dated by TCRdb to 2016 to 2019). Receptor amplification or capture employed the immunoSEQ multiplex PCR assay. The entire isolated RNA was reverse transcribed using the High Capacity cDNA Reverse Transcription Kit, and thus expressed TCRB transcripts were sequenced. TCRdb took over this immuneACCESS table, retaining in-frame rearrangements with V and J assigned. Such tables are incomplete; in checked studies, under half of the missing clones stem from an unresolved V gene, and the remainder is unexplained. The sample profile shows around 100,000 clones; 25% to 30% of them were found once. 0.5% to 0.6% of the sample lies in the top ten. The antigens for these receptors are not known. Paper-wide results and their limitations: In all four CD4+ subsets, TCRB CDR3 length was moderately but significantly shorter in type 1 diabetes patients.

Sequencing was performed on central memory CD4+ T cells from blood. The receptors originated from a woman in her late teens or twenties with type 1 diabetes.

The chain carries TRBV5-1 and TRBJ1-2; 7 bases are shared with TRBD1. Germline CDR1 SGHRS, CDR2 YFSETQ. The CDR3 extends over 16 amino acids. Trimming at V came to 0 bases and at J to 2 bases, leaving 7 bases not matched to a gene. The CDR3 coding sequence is TGCGCCAGCAGCTTGGAGTTTTACAGGGGCAACTATGGCTACACCTTC. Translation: CASSLEFYRGNYGYTF.

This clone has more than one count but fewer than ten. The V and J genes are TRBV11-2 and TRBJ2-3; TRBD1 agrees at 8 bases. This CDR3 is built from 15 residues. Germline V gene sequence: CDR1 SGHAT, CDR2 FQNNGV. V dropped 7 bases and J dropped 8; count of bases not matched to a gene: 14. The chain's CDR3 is CASIKSGTGLVTQYF. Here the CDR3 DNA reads TGTGCCAGCATCAAGTCCGGGACAGGCCTGGTTACGCAGTATTTT.

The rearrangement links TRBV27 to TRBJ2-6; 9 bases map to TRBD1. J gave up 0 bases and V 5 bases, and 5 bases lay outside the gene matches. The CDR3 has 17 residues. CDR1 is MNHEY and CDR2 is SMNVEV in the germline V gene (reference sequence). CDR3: CASSPRQGVSGANVLTF. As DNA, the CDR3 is TGTGCCAGCAGTCCCCGACAGGGGGTCTCTGGGGCCAACGTCCTGACTTTC.

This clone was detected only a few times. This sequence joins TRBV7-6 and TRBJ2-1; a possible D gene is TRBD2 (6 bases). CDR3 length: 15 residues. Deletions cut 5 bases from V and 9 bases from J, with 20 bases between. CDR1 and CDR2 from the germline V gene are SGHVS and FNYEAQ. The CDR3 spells CASSVQERAGGEQFF. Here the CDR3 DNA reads TGTGCCAGCAGCGTACAGGAACGAGCCGGGGGTGAGCAGTTCTTC.

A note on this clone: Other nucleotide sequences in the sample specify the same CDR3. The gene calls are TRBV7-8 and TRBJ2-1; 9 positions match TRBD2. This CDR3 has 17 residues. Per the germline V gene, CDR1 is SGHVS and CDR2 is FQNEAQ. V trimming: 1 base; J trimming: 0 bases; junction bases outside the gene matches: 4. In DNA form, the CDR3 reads TGTGCCAGCAGCTTAGGTGGTAGCGGGAGCTCCTACAATGAGCAGTTCTTC. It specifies CASSLGGSGSSYNEQFF.

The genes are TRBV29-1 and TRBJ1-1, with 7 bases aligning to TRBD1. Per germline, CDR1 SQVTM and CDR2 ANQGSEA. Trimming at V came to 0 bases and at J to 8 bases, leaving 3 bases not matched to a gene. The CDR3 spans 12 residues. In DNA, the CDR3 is TGCAGCGTTGAAGATGACAGGGCGGAAGCTTTCTTT. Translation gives CSVEDDRAEAFF.

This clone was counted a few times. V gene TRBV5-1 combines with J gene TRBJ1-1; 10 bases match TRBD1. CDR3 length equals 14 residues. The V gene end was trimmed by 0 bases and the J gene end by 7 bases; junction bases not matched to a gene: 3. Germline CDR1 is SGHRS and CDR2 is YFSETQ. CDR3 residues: CASSLAGTGDEAFF. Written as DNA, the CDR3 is TGCGCCAGCAGCTTGGCCGGGACAGGGGATGAAGCTTTCTTT.

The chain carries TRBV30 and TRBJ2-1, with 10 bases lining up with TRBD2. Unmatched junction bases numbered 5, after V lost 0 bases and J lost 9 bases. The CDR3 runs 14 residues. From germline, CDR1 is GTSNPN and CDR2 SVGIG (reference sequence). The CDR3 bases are TGTGCCTGGAGTGTAGCGGGAGGGGGTACTGAGCAGTTCTTC. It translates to CAWSVAGGGTEQFF.

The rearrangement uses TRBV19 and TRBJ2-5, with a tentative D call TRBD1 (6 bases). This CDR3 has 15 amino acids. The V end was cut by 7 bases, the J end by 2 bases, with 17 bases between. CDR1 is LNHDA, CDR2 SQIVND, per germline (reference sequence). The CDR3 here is CASKRPGTPQETQYF. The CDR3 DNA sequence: TGTGCCAGTAAGCGCCCCGGGACACCTCAAGAGACCCAGTACTTC.

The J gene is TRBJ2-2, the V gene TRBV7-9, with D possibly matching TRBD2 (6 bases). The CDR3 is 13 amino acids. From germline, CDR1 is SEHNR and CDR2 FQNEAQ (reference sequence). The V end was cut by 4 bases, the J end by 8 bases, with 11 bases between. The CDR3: CASSSRRAGELFF. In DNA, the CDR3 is TGTGCCAGCAGCTCGAGGAGGGCAGGGGAGCTGTTTTTT.

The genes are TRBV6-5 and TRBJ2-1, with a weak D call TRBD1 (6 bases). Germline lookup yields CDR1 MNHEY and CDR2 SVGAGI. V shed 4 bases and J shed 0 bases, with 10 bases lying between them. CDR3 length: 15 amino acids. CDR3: CASSSTGSSYNEQFF. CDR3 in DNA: TGTGCCAGCAGTTCCACAGGGAGCTCCTACAATGAGCAGTTCTTC.

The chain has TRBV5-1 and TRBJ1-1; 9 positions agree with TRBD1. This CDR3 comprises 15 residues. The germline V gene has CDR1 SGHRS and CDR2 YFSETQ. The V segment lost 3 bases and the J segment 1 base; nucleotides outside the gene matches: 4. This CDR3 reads CASSSRTGANTEAFF. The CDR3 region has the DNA TGCGCCAGCAGCTCCCGGACAGGGGCGAACACTGAAGCTTTCTTT. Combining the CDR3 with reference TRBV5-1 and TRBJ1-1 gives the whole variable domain KAGVTQTPRYLIKTRGQQVTLSCSPISGHRSVSWYQQTPGQGLQFLFEYFSETQRNKGNFPGRFSGRQFSNSRSEMNVSTLELGDSALYLCASSSRTGANTEAFFGQGTRLTVV.

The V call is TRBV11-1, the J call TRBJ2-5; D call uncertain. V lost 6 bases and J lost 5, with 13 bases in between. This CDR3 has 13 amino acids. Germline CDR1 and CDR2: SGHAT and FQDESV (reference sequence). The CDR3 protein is CASSFNPGETQYF. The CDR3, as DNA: TGTGCCAGCAGTTTCAATCCCGGGGAGACCCAGTACTTC. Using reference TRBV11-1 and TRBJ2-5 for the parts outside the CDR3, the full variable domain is EAEVAQSPRYKITEKSQAVAFWCDPISGHATLYWYRQILGQGPELLVQFQDESVVDDSQLPKDRFSAERLKGVDSTLKIQPAELGDSAMYLCASSFNPGETQYFGPGTRLLVL.

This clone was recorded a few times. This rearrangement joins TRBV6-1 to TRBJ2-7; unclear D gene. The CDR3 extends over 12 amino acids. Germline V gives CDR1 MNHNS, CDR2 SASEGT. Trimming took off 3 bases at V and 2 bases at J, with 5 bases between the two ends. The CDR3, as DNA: TGTGCCAGCAGTGAGACTGCCTACGAGCAGTACTTC. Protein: CASSETAYEQYF.